Listed here are 30 T cell receptor beta chains from one sample, sequenced in a study of cytomegalovirus exposure and HLA in healthy donors. It was with 60 Vbeta and 13 Jbeta primers that the PCR ran. Produced via immunoSEQ multiplex PCR; TCRdb's table is partial and in-frame only. The data contain around 90,000 clones, around 85% of them singletons. The sample was PBMCs. These receptor sequences come from a man aged 35 to 55 in good health and CMV-seropositive.

This clone was picked up one time. The CDR3 DNA reads as TGTGCCAGTAGTCTCAAACAGTTCCAAGAGACCCAGTACTTC. It translates to CASSLKQFQETQYF. The chain has TRBV19 and TRBJ2-5; no clear D. The CDR3 consists of 14 residues. V gave up 5 bases and J gave up 1 base, with 11 bases separating them. Germline V gene sequence: CDR1 LNHDA, CDR2 SQIVND (reference sequence). Variable domain in full (rest from reference TRBV19 and TRBJ2-5): DGGITQSPKYLFRKEGQNVTLSCEQNLNHDAMYWYRQDPGQGLRLIYYSQIVNDFQKGDIAEGYSVSREKKESFPLTVTSAQKNPTAFYLCASSLKQFQETQYFGPGTRLLVL.

The chain joins TRBV6-1 to TRBJ1-3, with TRBD1 matching 8 bases. Germline V gene data show CDR1 as MNHNS and CDR2 as SASEGT. The ends lost 5 bases at V and 4 bases at J; junction bases unmatched: 4. This CDR3 spans 14 amino acids. The CDR3: CASSYRDRGNTIYF. CDR3 bases: TGTGCCAGCAGTTATAGGGACAGGGGAAACACCATATATTTT.

The V gene is TRBV11-3, the J gene TRBJ2-5, with 8 bases fitting TRBD1. Judging by the DNA end, TRBJ2-7 fits better; the J call may be wrong. The CDR3 extends over 14 amino acids. Germline V gene sequence: CDR1 SGHNT, CDR2 YENEEA. CDR3 region: CASSTQGVLSEQYF. The CDR3 DNA reads TGTGCCAGCAGCACACAGGGGGTTCTTTCCGAGCAGTACTTC.

This clone occurred a few times. The CDR3 loop reads CASSDRGGGTEAFF. For the CDR3, the DNA is TGTGCCAGCTCTGACAGGGGCGGCGGCACTGAAGCTTTCTTT. This chain links TRBV18 with TRBJ1-1; 8 bases fit TRBD1. The germline gives CDR1 KGHSH, CDR2 LQKENI. The CDR3 loop spans 14 amino acids. With 6 bases clipped from V and 4 bases from J, the junction kept 7 bases outside the gene matches.

The chain carries TRBV2 and TRBJ1-2, with TRBD1 identical over 8 bases. Germline V gene sequence: CDR1 SNHLY, CDR2 FYNNEI. The CDR3 runs to 13 residues. V was clipped by 8 bases and J by 8 bases; unmatched bases: 10. CDR3 region: CASGGQGAGGYTF. As DNA, the CDR3 is TGTGCCAGCGGTGGACAGGGTGCGGGCGGCTACACCTTC.

This chain joins TRBV9 and TRBJ2-1; 8 bases match TRBD1. This CDR3 spans 17 amino acids. CDR1 and CDR2 (germline): SGDLS, YYNGEE. V shed 0 bases and J 8 bases; nucleotides not matched to a gene: 13. The DNA for the CDR3 is TGTGCCAGCAGCGTAGTAATGGACAGGGTAGGTATTGATGAGCAGTTCTTC. It codes for CASSVVMDRVGIDEQFF.

The chain combines TRBV28 with TRBJ2-3, with 9 bases identical to TRBD2. This CDR3 has 16 residues. Per germline, CDR1 MDHEN and CDR2 SYDVKM. With 6 bases clipped from V and 4 bases from J, the junction kept 11 bases outside the gene matches. This CDR3 reads CASSSRLAESSDTQYF. As DNA, the CDR3 is TGTGCCAGCAGCTCCAGACTAGCGGAATCATCAGATACGCAGTATTTT.

The count of this clone is one. This rearrangement joins TRBV5-6 to TRBJ1-2; D remains unclear. The CDR3 consists of 14 residues. The V gene's germline CDR1 is SGHDT and CDR2 YYEEEE. Deletions cut 2 bases from V and 4 bases from J, with 12 bases between. CDR3 sequence reads: CASSLERGVYGYTF. The CDR3 DNA follows: TGTGCCAGCAGCTTAGAGCGGGGAGTCTATGGCTACACCTTC. Based on the CDR3 plus reference TRBV5-6 and TRBJ1-2, the full variable domain is DAGVTQSPTHLIKTRGQQVTLRCSPKSGHDTVSWYQQALGQGPQFIFQYYEEEERQRGNFPDRFSGHQFPNYSSELNVNALLLGDSALYLCASSLERGVYGYTFGSGTRLTVV.

The chain uses TRBV2 and TRBJ2-5; maybe TRBD2 (6 bases). V lost 9 bases and J 5 bases, leaving 13 bases between the germline ends. Germline V gives CDR1 SNHLY, CDR2 FYNNEI. The CDR3 has 12 amino acids. CDR3 sequence: CASGGTGETQYF. CDR3 in DNA: TGTGCCAGTGGGGGGACCGGGGAGACCCAGTACTTC.

The chain is built from TRBV7-2 and TRBJ2-1; 10 bases agree with TRBD1. Germline CDR1 reads SGHTA; CDR2 reads FQGNSA. This CDR3 is built from 17 residues. Trimming took 5 bases from V and 7 from J; bases not matched to a gene: 14. CDR3 region: CASSIPKYGQGGNEQFF. The CDR3 region has the DNA TGTGCCAGCAGCATACCTAAATATGGACAGGGGGGAAATGAGCAGTTCTTC.

CDR3 sequence reads: CASSLVGTGVYTF. The CDR3 bases are TGTGCCAGCAGCTTAGTGGGGACAGGGGTCTACACCTTC. The chain couples TRBV7-9 to TRBJ1-2, with 10 bases lining up with TRBD1. Trimming cost V 1 base and J 10 bases; bases outside gene matches: 3. The CDR3 contains 13 residues. Germline CDR1 reads SEHNR; CDR2 reads FQNEAQ (reference sequence). Filled out from reference TRBV7-9 and TRBJ1-2, the complete variable domain reads DTGVSQNPRHKITKRGQNVTFRCDPISEHNRLYWYRQTLGQGPEFLTYFQNEAQLEKSRLLSDRFSAERPKGSFSTLEIQRTEQGDSAMYLCASSLVGTGVYTFGSGTRLTVV.

This chain links TRBV5-1 with TRBJ1-1, with 11 positions matching TRBD1. Germline CDR1 is SGHRS and CDR2 is YFSETQ. This CDR3 has 13 amino acids. J gave up 6 bases and V 3 bases, and 1 base lay outside the gene matches. The DNA of the CDR3 is TGCGCCAGCAGCTGGGGACAGGGGGCTGAAGCTTTCTTT. Translation gives CASSWGQGAEAFF.

This chain connects TRBV27 to TRBJ1-1; D is perhaps TRBD1 (5 bases). CDR1 MNHEY and CDR2 SMNVEV come from the germline V gene (reference sequence). V lost 4 bases, J lost 0 bases, and 12 bases lay in between. The CDR3 sequence is 15 residues long. CDR3 DNA sequence: TGTGCCAGCAGTTCCGGGGGGATCATGAACACTGAAGCTTTCTTT. Translated: CASSSGGIMNTEAFF.

The chain carries TRBV6-6 and TRBJ1-1; TRBD1 is a possible D gene (6 bases). The germline gives CDR1 MNHNY, CDR2 SVGAGI (reference sequence). The CDR3 consists of 15 residues. Trimming took off 7 bases at V and 3 bases at J, with 18 bases between the two ends. The CDR3 region has the DNA TGTGCCAGCAACCCTCCGGGGAGGGGGTACACTGAAGCTTTCTTT. Translated, it gives CASNPPGRGYTEAFF.

The genes are TRBV11-2 and TRBJ2-1; the D gene is possibly TRBD1 (5 bases). This CDR3 is built from 13 residues. Trimming pared 7 bases from V and 6 bases from J, leaving 13 bases between. From germline, CDR1 is SGHAT and CDR2 FQNNGV. The CDR3 loop reads CASTRDRANEQFF. CDR3 DNA: TGTGCCAGCACCCGTGACAGAGCCAATGAGCAGTTCTTC.

The chain couples TRBV28 to TRBJ2-7; the match to TRBD2 covers 8 bases. This CDR3 is built from 15 residues. J lost 5 bases, V lost 4 bases, and 10 bases had no gene match. Per the germline V gene, CDR1 is MDHEN and CDR2 is SYDVKM. CDR3 in DNA: TGTGCCAGCAGTTCTCCTCGACTAGCGTATGACGAGCAGTACTTC. Translated: CASSSPRLAYDEQYF.

In the case of this clone: Its ends do not fully match the called genes, so a read error is possible. The same CDR3 is also encoded by other DNA sequences in this sample. The J gene is TRBJ2-7, the V gene TRBV7-7, with D possibly being TRBD1 (6 bases). The CDR3 has 14 residues. Germline loops: CDR1 SSHAT, CDR2 FNYEAQ (reference sequence). For the CDR3, the DNA is TGTGCTAGCAGCCTGGGGGCCTCGCCCTACGAGCAGTACTTC. It specifies CASSLGASPYEQYF.

The chain employs TRBV7-9 and TRBJ1-1; 9 nucleotides line up with TRBD1. The CDR3 sequence is 15 residues long. Germline values: CDR1 SEHNR, CDR2 FQNEAQ (reference sequence). With 5 bases clipped from V and 0 bases from J, the junction kept 4 bases outside the gene matches. The CDR3 nucleotides read TGTGCCAGCAGCCAGGACAGGGGAATGAACACTGAAGCTTTCTTT. It translates to CASSQDRGMNTEAFF.

The CDR3 spells CASSEDRGSSYEQYF. CDR3 bases: TGTGCCAGCAGCGAGGACAGGGGAAGCTCCTACGAGCAGTACTTC. The chain uses TRBV2 and TRBJ2-7, with 9 bases that match TRBD1. V was clipped by 6 bases and J by 0 bases; unmatched bases: 6. The CDR3 runs to 15 residues. From germline, CDR1 is SNHLY and CDR2 FYNNEI.

This clone has just one count. The chain uses TRBV6-1 and TRBJ1-5; possible D gene TRBD1, 6 bases. The CDR3 is 13 amino acids. Germline assignment: CDR1 MNHNS and CDR2 SASEGT. Trimming shortened V by 5 bases and J by 7 bases, and 12 bases separated the two germline ends. The CDR3 spells CASSSRGGQPQHF. In DNA, the CDR3 is TGTGCCAGCAGTTCCAGGGGCGGACAGCCCCAGCATTTT.

The CDR3 loop is CASSPSGQGAYDEQFF. CDR3 in DNA: TGTGCCAGCAGCCCGTCGGGACAGGGGGCTTACGATGAGCAGTTCTTC. The chain couples TRBV5-5 to TRBJ2-1; 12 bases line up with TRBD1. The germline V gene has CDR1 SGHKS and CDR2 YYEKEE (reference sequence). The J segment lost 8 bases and the V segment lost 4 bases, leaving 10 bases of the junction unmatched. The CDR3 is 16 residues long.

This sequence joins TRBV10-1 and TRBJ2-7, with D possibly matching TRBD1 (5 bases). Trimming took off 3 bases at V and 2 bases at J, with 8 bases between the two ends. Germline loops: CDR1 WNHNN, CDR2 SYGVQD (reference sequence). The CDR3 loop spans 13 amino acids. For the CDR3, the DNA is TGCGCCAGCAGTGACCCAGGGACCTACGAGCAGTACTTC. Translation gives CASSDPGTYEQYF.

This clone occurred once. The rearrangement uses TRBV19 and TRBJ1-6, with 7 positions matching TRBD1. CDR3 length: 15 amino acids. Germline V gene sequence: CDR1 LNHDA, CDR2 SQIVND (reference sequence). Trimming removed 7 bases from V and 5 bases from J; junction bases left unmatched: 8. The CDR3 DNA reads TGTGCCAGTAACAACAGGGGCCTGAATAATTCACCCCTCCACTTT. This gives the protein CASNNRGLNNSPLHF.

This sequence joins TRBV7-9 and TRBJ1-5; 10 nucleotides agree with TRBD1. Germline V lookup: CDR1 SEHNR, CDR2 FQNEAQ (reference sequence). The trim removed 5 bases at V and 2 bases at J, leaving 3 bases unmatched. The CDR3 runs to 15 residues. This CDR3 is CASSQGTGGNQPQHF. The DNA of the CDR3 is TGTGCCAGCAGCCAGGGGACAGGGGGCAATCAGCCCCAGCATTTT.

The chain links TRBV9 to TRBJ1-3; TRBD1 is a possible D gene (6 bases). V was pared by 3 bases and J by 0 bases, with 13 bases between. The CDR3 loop spans 16 amino acids. Looked up from germline, CDR1 is SGDLS and CDR2 is YYNGEE. The CDR3, as DNA: TGTGCCAGCAGCGCCCATGACAGGTTCTCTGGAAACACCATATATTTT. It yields the protein CASSAHDRFSGNTIYF.

Regarding this clone: This specimen includes other DNA sequences encoding the same CDR3. Here the CDR3 DNA reads TGTGCCAGCAGGGGGGGGAATGAGCAGTTCTTC. Translation: CASRGGNEQFF. The V call is TRBV25-1, the J call TRBJ2-1, with 7 positions matching TRBD2. The J segment lost 7 bases and the V segment lost 6 bases, leaving 0 bases of the junction unmatched. The CDR3 totals 11 residues. Germline V gene data show CDR1 as MGHDK and CDR2 as SYGVNS.

The rearrangement joins TRBV2 to TRBJ1-3, with D uncertain. CDR3 length: 12 residues. V dropped 5 bases and J dropped 4 bases, with 6 bases sitting between them. CDR1 is SNHLY and CDR2 is FYNNEI in the germline V gene. CDR3 nucleotides: TGTGCCAGCAGTCGGTCAGGAAACACCATATATTTT. This gives the protein CASSRSGNTIYF.

J is TRBJ2-1 and V is TRBV5-6, with D uncertain. The CDR3 is 15 residues long. The V gene lost 1 base and the J gene lost 0 bases, with 8 bases spanning the gap. Per germline, CDR1 SGHDT and CDR2 YYEEEE. Here the CDR3 reads CASSLLSFSYNEQFF. For the CDR3, the DNA is TGTGCCAGCAGCTTGCTTAGTTTCTCCTACAATGAGCAGTTCTTC.

This chain links TRBV19 with TRBJ2-4, with TRBD2 matching over 7 bases. CDR1 and CDR2 (germline): LNHDA, SQIVND (reference sequence). The ends lost 0 bases at V and 8 bases at J; junction bases unmatched: 4. This CDR3 has 14 residues. The DNA of the CDR3 is TGTGCCAGTAGTATAGATCGCAGCGGGGACATTCAGTACTTC. Translated, it gives CASSIDRSGDIQYF. The variable domain in full, completed from reference TRBV19 and TRBJ2-4, reads DGGITQSPKYLFRKEGQNVTLSCEQNLNHDAMYWYRQDPGQGLRLIYYSQIVNDFQKGDIAEGYSVSREKKESFPLTVTSAQKNPTAFYLCASSIDRSGDIQYFGAGTRLSVL.

The genes are TRBV18 and TRBJ2-7, with TRBD1 as a possible D gene (6 bases). V lost 0 bases and J lost 4, with 10 bases in between. The CDR3 totals 14 residues. From germline, CDR1 is KGHSH and CDR2 LQKENI. This chain's CDR3 is CASSPPGTPYEQYF. The CDR3 nucleotides read TGTGCCAGCTCACCACCTGGGACACCTTACGAGCAGTACTTC.